Reported below is one T cell receptor (beta chain). What it binds is not known. This record comes from a study of siplizumab effects on memory and regulatory T cells. Whole-study findings and limits: Contribution to the alloresponse seemed major for naive T cells, which also seemed more diverse than memory cells. Proof of suppressive function in proliferating Tregs from siplizumab cultures was not established. Treg-derived clones made up an average of roughly 70% of mappable alloreactive CD4+ clones with siplizumab and 25% to 30% in controls.

Produced via immunoSEQ multiplex PCR; TCRdb's table is partial and in-frame only. The sample lists over 95,000 clones; around 95% were seen once. The receptor comes from a human donor in good health. What was sequenced was non-Treg CD4+ T cells sorted from blood.

Here the CDR3 reads CASSRTYGTEAFF. The CDR3 region has the DNA TGTGCCAGCAGTCGGACTTATGGCACTGAAGCTTTCTTT. This chain connects TRBV6-5 to TRBJ1-1, with unresolved D. V lost 5 bases to trimming and J lost 4 bases, with 11 bases between them. CDR1 is MNHEY and CDR2 is SVGAGI in the germline V gene. The CDR3 covers 13 residues.